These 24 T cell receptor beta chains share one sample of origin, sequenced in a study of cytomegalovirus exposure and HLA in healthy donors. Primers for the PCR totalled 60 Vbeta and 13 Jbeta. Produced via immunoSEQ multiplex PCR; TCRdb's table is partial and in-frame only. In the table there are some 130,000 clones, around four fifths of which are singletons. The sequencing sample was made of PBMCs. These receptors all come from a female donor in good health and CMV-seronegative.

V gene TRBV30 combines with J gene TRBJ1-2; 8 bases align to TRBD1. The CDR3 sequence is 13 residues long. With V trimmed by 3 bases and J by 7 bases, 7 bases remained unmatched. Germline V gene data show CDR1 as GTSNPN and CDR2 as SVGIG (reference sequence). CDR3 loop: CAWREAGGRGYTF. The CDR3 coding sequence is TGTGCCTGGAGGGAGGCAGGGGGCCGTGGCTACACCTTC.

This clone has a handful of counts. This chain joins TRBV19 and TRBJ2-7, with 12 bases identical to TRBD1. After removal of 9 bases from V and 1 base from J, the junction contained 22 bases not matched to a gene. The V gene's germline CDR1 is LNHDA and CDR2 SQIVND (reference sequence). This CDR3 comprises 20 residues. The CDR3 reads CASSRDRGLVPATTSYEQYF. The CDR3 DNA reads TGTGCCAGCAGTCGGGACAGGGGGCTAGTTCCGGCCACTACGTCCTACGAGCAGTACTTC.

The chain's CDR3 is CASSLGSILTDTQYF. For the CDR3, the DNA is TGCGCCAGCAGCTTGGGGAGCATACTGACAGATACGCAGTATTTT. V is TRBV5-1 and J is TRBJ2-3; D gene uncertain. CDR3 length: 15 residues. Germline lookup yields CDR1 SGHRS and CDR2 YFSETQ. V lost 0 bases and J 3 bases, leaving 11 bases between the germline ends.

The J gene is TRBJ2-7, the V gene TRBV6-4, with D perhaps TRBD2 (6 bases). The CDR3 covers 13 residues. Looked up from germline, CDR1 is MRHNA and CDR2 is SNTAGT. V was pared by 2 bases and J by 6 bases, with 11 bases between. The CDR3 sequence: CASSDDGGLEQYF. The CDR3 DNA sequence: TGTGCCAGCAGTGACGACGGGGGACTCGAGCAGTACTTC.

The CDR3, as DNA: TGCGCCAGCGGGACAGTCCAAGAGACCCAGTACTTC. This codes for CASGTVQETQYF. The chain couples TRBV5-1 to TRBJ2-5, with 7 nucleotides matching TRBD1. CDR1 and CDR2 from the germline V gene are SGHRS and YFSETQ. V was clipped by 7 bases and J by 1 base; unmatched bases: 1. This CDR3 comprises 12 residues.

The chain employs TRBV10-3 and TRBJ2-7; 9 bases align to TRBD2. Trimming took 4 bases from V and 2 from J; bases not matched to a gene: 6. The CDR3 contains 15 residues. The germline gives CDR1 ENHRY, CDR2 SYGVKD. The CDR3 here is CAISAQSSGTYEQYF. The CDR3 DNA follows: TGTGCCATCAGTGCTCAGTCTAGCGGGACCTACGAGCAGTACTTC.

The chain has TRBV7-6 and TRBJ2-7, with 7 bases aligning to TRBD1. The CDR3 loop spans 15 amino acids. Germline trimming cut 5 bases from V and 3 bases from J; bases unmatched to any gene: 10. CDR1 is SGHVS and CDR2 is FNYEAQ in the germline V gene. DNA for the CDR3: TGTGCCAGCAGCCCCCGGGACAGTGGGGACTACGAGCAGTACTTC. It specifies CASSPRDSGDYEQYF.

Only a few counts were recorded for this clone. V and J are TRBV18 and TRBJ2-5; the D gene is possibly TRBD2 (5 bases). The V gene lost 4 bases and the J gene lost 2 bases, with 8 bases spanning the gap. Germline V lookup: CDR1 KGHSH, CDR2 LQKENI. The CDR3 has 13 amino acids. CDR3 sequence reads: CASSRGLQETQYF. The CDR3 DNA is TGTGCCAGCTCACGAGGACTGCAAGAGACCCAGTACTTC.

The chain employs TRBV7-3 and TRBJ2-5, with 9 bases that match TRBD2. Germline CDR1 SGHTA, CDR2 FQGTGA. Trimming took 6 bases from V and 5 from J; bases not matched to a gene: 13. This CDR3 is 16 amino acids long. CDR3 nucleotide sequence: TGTGCCAGCAGTCCTGGGGCTAGCGGGGTGGGGGAGACCCAGTACTTC. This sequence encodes CASSPGASGVGETQYF. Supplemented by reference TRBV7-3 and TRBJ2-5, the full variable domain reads GAGVSQTPSNKVTEKGKYVELRCDPISGHTALYWYRQSLGQGPEFLIYFQGTGAADDSGLPNDRFFAVRPEGSVSTLKIQRTERGDSAVYLCASSPGASGVGETQYFGPGTRLLVL.

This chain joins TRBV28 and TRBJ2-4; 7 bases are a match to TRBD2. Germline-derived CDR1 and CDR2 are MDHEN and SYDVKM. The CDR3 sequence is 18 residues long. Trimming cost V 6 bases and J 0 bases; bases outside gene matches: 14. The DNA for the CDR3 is TGTGCCAGCAGGGAGATGGGGGAGGGGTTACTAGCCAAAAACATTCAGTACTTC. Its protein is CASREMGEGLLAKNIQYF.

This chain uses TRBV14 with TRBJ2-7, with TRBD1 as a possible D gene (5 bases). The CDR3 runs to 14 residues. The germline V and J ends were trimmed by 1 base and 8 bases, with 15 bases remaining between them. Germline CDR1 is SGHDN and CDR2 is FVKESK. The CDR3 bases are TGTGCCAGCAGCCAAGGGTCGACAGCCTGGAAGCAGTACTTC. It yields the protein CASSQGSTAWKQYF.

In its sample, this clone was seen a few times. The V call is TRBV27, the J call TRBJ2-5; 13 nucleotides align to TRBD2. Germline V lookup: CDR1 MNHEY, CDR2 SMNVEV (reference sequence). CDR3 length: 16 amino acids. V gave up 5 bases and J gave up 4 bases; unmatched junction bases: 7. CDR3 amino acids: CASSPIGLAGAETQYF. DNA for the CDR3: TGTGCCAGCAGTCCCATCGGACTAGCGGGAGCAGAGACCCAGTACTTC.

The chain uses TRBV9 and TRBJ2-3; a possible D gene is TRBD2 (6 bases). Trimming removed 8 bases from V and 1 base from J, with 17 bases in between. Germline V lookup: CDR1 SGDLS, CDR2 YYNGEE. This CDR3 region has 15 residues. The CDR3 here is CASTLGGWGTDTQYF. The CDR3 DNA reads TGTGCCAGTACCCTGGGGGGTTGGGGCACAGATACGCAGTATTTT.

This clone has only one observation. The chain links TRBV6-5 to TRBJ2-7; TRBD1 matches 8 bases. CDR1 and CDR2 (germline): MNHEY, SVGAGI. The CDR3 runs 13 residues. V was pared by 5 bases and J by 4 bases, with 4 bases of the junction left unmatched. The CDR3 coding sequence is TGTGCCAGCAGTCGACAGGGGAATTACGAGCAGTACTTC. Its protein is CASSRQGNYEQYF.

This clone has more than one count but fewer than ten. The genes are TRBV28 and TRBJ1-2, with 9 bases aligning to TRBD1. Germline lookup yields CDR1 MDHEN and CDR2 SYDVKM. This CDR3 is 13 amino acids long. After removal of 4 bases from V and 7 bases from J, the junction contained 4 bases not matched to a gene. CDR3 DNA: TGTGCCAGCAGTTCCACAGGGGGCCTTGGCTACACCTTC. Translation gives CASSSTGGLGYTF.

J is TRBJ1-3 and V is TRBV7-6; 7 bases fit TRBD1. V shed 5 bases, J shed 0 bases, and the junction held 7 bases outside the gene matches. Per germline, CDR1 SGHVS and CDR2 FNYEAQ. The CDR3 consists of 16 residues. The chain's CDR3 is CASSVTGVVSGNTIYF. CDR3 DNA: TGTGCCAGCAGCGTAACAGGGGTCGTCTCTGGAAACACCATATATTTT.

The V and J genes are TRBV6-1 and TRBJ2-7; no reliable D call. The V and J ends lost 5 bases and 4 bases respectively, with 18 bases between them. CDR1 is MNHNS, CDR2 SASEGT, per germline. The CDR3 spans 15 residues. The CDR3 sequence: CASSSLRQFTYEQYF. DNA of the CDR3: TGTGCCAGCAGTTCCCTTCGTCAGTTTACATACGAGCAGTACTTC.

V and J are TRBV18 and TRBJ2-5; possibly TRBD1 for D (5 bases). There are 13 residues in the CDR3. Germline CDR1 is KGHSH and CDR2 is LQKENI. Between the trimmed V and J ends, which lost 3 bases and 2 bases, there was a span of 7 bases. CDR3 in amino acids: CASSPAGQETQYF. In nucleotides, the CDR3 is TGTGCCAGCTCACCCGCAGGGCAAGAGACCCAGTACTTC.

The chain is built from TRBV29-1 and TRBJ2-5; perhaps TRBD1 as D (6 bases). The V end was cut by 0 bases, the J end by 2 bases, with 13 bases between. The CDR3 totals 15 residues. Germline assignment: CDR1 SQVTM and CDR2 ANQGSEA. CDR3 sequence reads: CSVEDPNRVQETQYF. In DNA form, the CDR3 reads TGCAGCGTTGAAGACCCCAACAGGGTGCAAGAGACCCAGTACTTC.

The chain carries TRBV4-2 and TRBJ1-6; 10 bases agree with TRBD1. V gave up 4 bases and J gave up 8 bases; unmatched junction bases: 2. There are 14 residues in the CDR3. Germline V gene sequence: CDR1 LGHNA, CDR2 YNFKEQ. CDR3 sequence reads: CASSPGQGDSPLHF. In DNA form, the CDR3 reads TGTGCCAGCAGCCCAGGACAGGGGGATTCACCCCTCCACTTT.

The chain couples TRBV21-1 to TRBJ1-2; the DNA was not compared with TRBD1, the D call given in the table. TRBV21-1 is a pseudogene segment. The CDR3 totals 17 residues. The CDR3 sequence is CASSQLIETGGNYGYTF. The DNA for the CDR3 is TGTGCCAGCAGCCAACTAATAGAGACAGGGGGAAACTATGGCTACACCTTC.

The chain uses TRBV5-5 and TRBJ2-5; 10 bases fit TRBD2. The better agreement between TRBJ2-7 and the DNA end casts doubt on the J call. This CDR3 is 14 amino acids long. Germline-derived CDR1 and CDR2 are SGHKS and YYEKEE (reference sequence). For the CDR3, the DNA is TGTGCCAGCAGCTTTAGCGGGAGGCGTGGCGAGCAGTACTTC. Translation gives CASSFSGRRGEQYF.

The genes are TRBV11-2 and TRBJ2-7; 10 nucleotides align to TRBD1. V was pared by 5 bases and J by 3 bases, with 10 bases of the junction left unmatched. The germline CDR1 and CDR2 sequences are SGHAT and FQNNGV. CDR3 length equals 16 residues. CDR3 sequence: CASSGTATGGFYEQYF. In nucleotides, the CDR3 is TGTGCCAGCAGCGGAACAGCGACAGGGGGCTTCTACGAGCAGTACTTC.

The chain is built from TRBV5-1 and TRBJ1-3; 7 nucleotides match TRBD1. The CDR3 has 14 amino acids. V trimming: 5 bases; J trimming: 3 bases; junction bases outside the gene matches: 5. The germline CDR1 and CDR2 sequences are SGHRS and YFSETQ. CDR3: CASSAGQDGNTIYF. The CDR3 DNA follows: TGCGCCAGCAGTGCCGGACAGGATGGAAACACCATATATTTT.